Shown below are 23 T cell receptor beta chains from a single sample sequenced in a study of shared clonotypes between healthy human individuals. TCRdb's copy holds only in-frame clones and misses some; the assay was immunoSEQ multiplex PCR. Of under 2,500,000 clones in the sample, nearly 97% are singletons; the top ten hold 0.1% to 0.15%. Sequencing was carried out using naive CD4+ T cells sorted from blood. Sample subset: CD45RA+ positively selected. Receptors were obtained from a young man in good health.

The V call is TRBV19, the J call TRBJ1-1; D ambiguous. This CDR3 is 13 amino acids long. CDR1 LNHDA and CDR2 SQIVND come from the germline V gene (reference sequence). V was trimmed by 5 bases and J by 1 base, leaving 8 bases between them. DNA of the CDR3: TGTGCCAGTAGTTATACCCGGAACACTGAAGCTTTCTTT. Amino acids: CASSYTRNTEAFF.

V and J are TRBV6-6 and TRBJ2-2; D is uncertain. CDR3 length equals 13 residues. The V gene's germline CDR1 is MNHNY and CDR2 SVGAGI (reference sequence). The germline V and J ends were trimmed by 6 bases and 1 base, with 6 bases remaining between them. The CDR3 loop is CASRRRNTGELFF. DNA for the CDR3: TGTGCCAGCAGACGACGGAACACCGGGGAGCTGTTTTTT.

The V and J genes are TRBV7-8 and TRBJ2-2; D is unresolved. The CDR3 has 11 amino acids. CDR1 and CDR2 from the germline V gene are SGHVS and FQNEAQ. V dropped 4 bases and J dropped 6 bases, with 3 bases sitting between them. The CDR3 reads CASSWAGELFF. Here the CDR3 DNA reads TGTGCCAGCAGCTGGGCCGGGGAGCTGTTTTTT.

The rearrangement links TRBV7-9 to TRBJ1-2, with 9 bases lining up with TRBD1. Germline trimming cut 0 bases from V and 4 bases from J; bases unmatched to any gene: 6. The CDR3 consists of 16 residues. Germline V gene data show CDR1 as SEHNR and CDR2 as FQNEAQ (reference sequence). CDR3 in amino acids: CASSLALGGQGYGYTF. Written as DNA, the CDR3 is TGTGCCAGCAGCTTAGCGCTGGGGGGACAGGGCTATGGCTACACCTTC.

This sequence joins TRBV5-1 and TRBJ1-1, with D maybe TRBD1 (6 bases). V lost 4 bases to trimming and J lost 1 base, with 17 bases between them. This CDR3 is 16 amino acids long. Germline V gene sequence: CDR1 SGHRS, CDR2 YFSETQ. The CDR3 loop is CASSPLGQSQNTEAFF. CDR3 in DNA: TGCGCCAGCAGCCCCCTAGGACAGAGCCAGAACACTGAAGCTTTCTTT.

To note about this clone: This same CDR3 is encoded by further DNA sequences in the sample. The chain carries TRBV10-2 and TRBJ2-7; D gene uncertain. This CDR3 spans 13 amino acids. Germline assignment: CDR1 WSHSY and CDR2 SAAADI. The V and J ends lost 0 bases and 2 bases respectively, with 5 bases between them. CDR3 DNA sequence: TGCGCCAGCAGTGAGTCTGGGCCCTACGAGCAGTACTTC. Encoded protein: CASSESGPYEQYF.

Points on this clone: At one end the junction does not follow the germline gene, possibly because of a read error. This chain uses TRBV11-2 with TRBJ2-5; TRBD1 agrees at 7 bases. The CDR3 is made up of 14 amino acids. CDR1 and CDR2 (germline): SGHAT, FQNNGV. CDR3 coding DNA: TGTGCCAGCAGATTAGGGGGCGCGGAGGAGACCCAGTACTTC. It is translated as CASRLGGAEETQYF.

The rearrangement links TRBV2 to TRBJ2-4; no reliable D call. Trimming pared 4 bases from V and 1 base from J, leaving 20 bases between. This CDR3 comprises 18 residues. Germline CDR1 and CDR2: SNHLY and FYNNEI. The CDR3 sequence is CASSVTSGQATAKNIQYF. CDR3 coding DNA: TGTGCCAGCAGTGTTACGTCCGGTCAGGCCACGGCCAAAAACATTCAGTACTTC.

The V and J genes are TRBV28 and TRBJ1-6; D is unclear. Germline CDR1 reads MDHEN; CDR2 reads SYDVKM. The CDR3 consists of 14 residues. Deletions cut 4 bases from V and 14 bases from J, with 18 bases between. The CDR3 is CASSSSNTIWALHF. The CDR3 DNA sequence: TGTGCCAGCAGTTCCTCCAACACAATTTGGGCCCTCCACTTT.

This chain joins TRBV6-5 and TRBJ1-2; D remains unclear. The germline V gene encodes CDR1 MNHEY and CDR2 SVGAGI. The CDR3 runs to 14 residues. Trimming cost V 2 bases and J 3 bases, with 10 bases left between them. The CDR3 DNA is TGTGCCAGCAGTTACCAACAAGCCCACTATGGCTACACCTTC. Encoded protein: CASSYQQAHYGYTF.

The J gene is TRBJ2-1, the V gene TRBV30, with 9 bases that match TRBD2. V shed 4 bases and J 4 bases; nucleotides not matched to a gene: 8. The CDR3 is 15 amino acids. Germline CDR1 GTSNPN, CDR2 SVGIG (reference sequence). CDR3 sequence: CAWNGGGAQYNEQFF. In DNA form, the CDR3 reads TGTGCCTGGAACGGCGGGGGGGCCCAGTACAATGAGCAGTTCTTC.

The V gene is TRBV7-8, the J gene TRBJ1-4; D is ambiguous. The CDR3 runs 14 residues. The ends were cut back, 6 bases at V and 3 bases at J, with 11 bases in the middle. CDR1 SGHVS and CDR2 FQNEAQ come from the germline V gene. DNA of the CDR3: TGTGCCAGCAGTTTCGGGGTTCCTAATGAAAAACTGTTTTTT. This encodes CASSFGVPNEKLFF.

This rearrangement joins TRBV7-2 to TRBJ2-3; TRBD2 might be the D (6 bases). Germline CDR1 and CDR2: SGHTA and FQGNSA. CDR3 length: 15 residues. Trimming left V 2 bases short and J 4 bases short, with 13 bases between. CDR3 loop: CASSLTRLVADTQYF. The CDR3 DNA reads as TGTGCCAGCAGCTTAACCCGACTAGTCGCAGATACGCAGTATTTT.

V usage is TRBV5-1 and J usage is TRBJ2-5, with 7 nucleotides matching TRBD1. Germline CDR1 SGHRS, CDR2 YFSETQ. The length of the CDR3 is 16 residues. V lost 0 bases and J lost 1; bases outside the gene matches: 6. The CDR3 DNA is TGCGCCAGCAGCTTGGACCCGACAGGGCTCCAAGAGACCCAGTACTTC. Translation: CASSLDPTGLQETQYF.

The chain is built from TRBV30 and TRBJ2-2; D not resolved. The CDR3 has 14 amino acids. The V end lost 0 bases, the J end lost 5 bases, and 10 bases lay between the germline ends. CDR1 GTSNPN and CDR2 SVGIG come from the germline V gene (reference sequence). CDR3 in amino acids: CAWSVVRVTGELFF. CDR3 nucleotides: TGTGCCTGGAGTGTAGTTCGGGTTACCGGGGAGCTGTTTTTT.

The chain links TRBV6-5 to TRBJ2-5; TRBD1 is a possible D gene (6 bases). This CDR3 comprises 11 residues. Trimming removed 7 bases at V and 5 bases at J, with 8 bases between. Germline V gene data show CDR1 as MNHEY and CDR2 as SVGAGI. The CDR3 sequence: CASIRGETQYF. As DNA, the CDR3 is TGTGCCAGCATTAGGGGGGAGACCCAGTACTTC.

The V gene is TRBV4-1, the J gene TRBJ1-1; 11 nucleotides agree with TRBD1. The germline V gene encodes CDR1 MGHRA and CDR2 YSYEKL. Losses at the gene ends were 2 bases for V and 11 bases for J; bases not matched to a gene: 10. The CDR3 consists of 15 residues. CDR3 residues: CASSQMGQGGVRAFF. CDR3 nucleotide sequence: TGCGCCAGCAGCCAAATGGGACAGGGGGGAGTGAGGGCTTTCTTT.

This clone appeared once. The V gene is TRBV18, the J gene TRBJ1-2, with TRBD1 as a possible D gene (6 bases). CDR3 length: 14 amino acids. Germline V CDR1 and CDR2: KGHSH, LQKENI. The V end lost 4 bases, the J end lost 1 base, and 10 bases lay between the germline ends. DNA for the CDR3: TGTGCCAGCTCACGAGACAGGCTTAACTATGGCTACACCTTC. The encoded protein is CASSRDRLNYGYTF.

In regard to this clone: The sample carries other DNA sequences with the same CDR3. CDR3 protein: CASSISGANVLTF. The CDR3 bases are TGTGCCAGTAGTATCTCTGGGGCCAACGTCCTGACTTTC. The chain couples TRBV19 to TRBJ2-6; D is unclear. Germline V CDR1 and CDR2: LNHDA, SQIVND (reference sequence). Between the trimmed V and J ends, which lost 3 bases and 0 bases, there was a span of 0 bases. This CDR3 comprises 13 residues.

This rearrangement joins TRBV5-1 to TRBJ2-1, with TRBD1 matching 7 bases. Germline trimming cut 2 bases from V and 7 bases from J; bases unmatched to any gene: 9. The germline V gene encodes CDR1 SGHRS and CDR2 YFSETQ. The CDR3 consists of 15 residues. The CDR3 protein is CASSLTDRDMNEQFF. As DNA, the CDR3 is TGCGCCAGCAGCTTAACCGACAGGGACATGAATGAGCAGTTCTTC.

The chain links TRBV6-5 to TRBJ1-4; 9 bases agree with TRBD1. Losses at the gene ends were 0 bases for V and 8 bases for J; bases not matched to a gene: 7. This CDR3 has 16 residues. Germline values: CDR1 MNHEY, CDR2 SVGAGI. CDR3 amino acids: CASSYSAGQGQEKLFF. The CDR3 DNA follows: TGTGCCAGCAGTTACTCGGCCGGACAGGGGCAGGAAAAACTGTTTTTT.

This chain connects TRBV6-1 to TRBJ1-4; TRBD1 agrees at 10 bases. CDR1 is MNHNS, CDR2 SASEGT, per germline. This CDR3 comprises 16 residues. V lost 1 base and J lost 7; bases outside the gene matches: 6. CDR3 residues: CASSEGQGAWGEKLFF. CDR3 in DNA: TGTGCCAGCAGTGAAGGACAGGGGGCTTGGGGTGAAAAACTGTTTTTT.

Comment on this clone: The sample holds other DNA sequences that translate to the same CDR3. The V call is TRBV18, the J call TRBJ2-1, with D possibly TRBD2 on 5 matching bases. Trimming pared 3 bases from V and 0 bases from J, leaving 9 bases between. This CDR3 comprises 15 residues. Looked up from germline, CDR1 is KGHSH and CDR2 is LQKENI. CDR3: CASSPSGSSYNEQFF. CDR3 sequence (DNA): TGTGCCAGCTCACCTTCGGGAAGCTCCTACAATGAGCAGTTCTTC.